Sequencing of this T cell receptor (beta chain) was carried out in a study of T cells in localized non-small cell lung cancer. Findings and caveats of the study: Heterogeneity stays possible, as sequencing covered only one tumor region.

Here immunoSEQ multiplex PCR was the method, and the copy in TCRdb shows in-frame clones only, minus some. The table shows 53,000 or so clones, with just over 90% occurring only once. Note on this clone: The antigen remains unidentified.

Trimming stripped 4 bases from V and 10 bases from J, with 20 bases between. CDR3 length: 15 residues. CDR1 SGHDT and CDR2 YYEEEE come from the germline V gene. The TCR was taken from a man between 35 and 75 years old with stage I lung adenocarcinoma. The V call is TRBV5-6, the J call TRBJ1-4; D is ambiguous. The specimen comprised peripheral blood, sampled before any cancer treatment. CDR3: CASSLGDGWEGKLFF. In nucleotides, the CDR3 is TGTGCCAGCAGCCTAGGAGACGGATGGGAGGGAAAACTGTTTTTT.